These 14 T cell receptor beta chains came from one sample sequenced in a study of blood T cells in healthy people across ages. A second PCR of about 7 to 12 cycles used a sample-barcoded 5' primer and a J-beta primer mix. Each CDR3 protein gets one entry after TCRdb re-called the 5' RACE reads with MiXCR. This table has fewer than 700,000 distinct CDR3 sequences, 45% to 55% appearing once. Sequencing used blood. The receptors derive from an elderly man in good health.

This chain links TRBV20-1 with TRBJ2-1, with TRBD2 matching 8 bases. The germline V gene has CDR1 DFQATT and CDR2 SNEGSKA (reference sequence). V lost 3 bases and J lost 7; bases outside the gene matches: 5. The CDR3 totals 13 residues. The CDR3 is CSASGRAENEQFF. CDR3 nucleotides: TGCAGTGCTAGCGGGAGGGCCGAGAATGAGCAGTTCTTC.

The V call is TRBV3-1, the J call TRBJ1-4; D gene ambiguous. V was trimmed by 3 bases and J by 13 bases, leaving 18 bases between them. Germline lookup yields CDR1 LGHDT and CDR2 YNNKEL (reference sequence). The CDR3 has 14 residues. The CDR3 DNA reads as TGTGCCAGCAGCCATGGACCCCAAGCGGGTAGACTGTTTTTT. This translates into CASSHGPQAGRLFF.

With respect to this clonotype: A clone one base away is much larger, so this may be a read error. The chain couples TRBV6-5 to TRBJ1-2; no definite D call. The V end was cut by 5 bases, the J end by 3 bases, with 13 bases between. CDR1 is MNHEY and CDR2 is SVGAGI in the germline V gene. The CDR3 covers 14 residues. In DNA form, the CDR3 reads TGTGCCAGCAGTGACTTCGGCGGATACTATGGCTACACCTTC. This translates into CASSDFGGYYGYTF.

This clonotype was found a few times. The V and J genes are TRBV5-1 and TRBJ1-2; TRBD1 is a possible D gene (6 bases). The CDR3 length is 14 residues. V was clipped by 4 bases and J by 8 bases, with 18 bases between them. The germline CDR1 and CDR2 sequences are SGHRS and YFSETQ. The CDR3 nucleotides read TGCGCCAGCAGCGTGGAGGGCCAGGGGATCGGCTACACCTTC. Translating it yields CASSVEGQGIGYTF.

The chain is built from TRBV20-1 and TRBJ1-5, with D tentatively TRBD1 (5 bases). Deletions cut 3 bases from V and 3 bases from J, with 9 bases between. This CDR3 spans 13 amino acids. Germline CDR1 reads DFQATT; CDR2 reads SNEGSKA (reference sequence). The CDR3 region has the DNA TGCAGTGCTAGGGGGCTGGTCAATCAGCCCCAGCATTTT. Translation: CSARGLVNQPQHF.

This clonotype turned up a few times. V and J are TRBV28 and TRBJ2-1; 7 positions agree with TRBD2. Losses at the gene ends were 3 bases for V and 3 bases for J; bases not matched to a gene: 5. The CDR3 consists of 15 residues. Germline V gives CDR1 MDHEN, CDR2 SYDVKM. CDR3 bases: TGTGCCAGCAGTTTTCCTCGGACTAGCTACAATGAGCAGTTCTTC. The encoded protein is CASSFPRTSYNEQFF.

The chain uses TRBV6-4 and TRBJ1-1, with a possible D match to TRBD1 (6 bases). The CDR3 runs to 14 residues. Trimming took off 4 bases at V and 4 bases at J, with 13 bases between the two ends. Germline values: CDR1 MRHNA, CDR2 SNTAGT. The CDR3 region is CASSAGATSTEAFF. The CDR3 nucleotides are TGTGCCAGCAGTGCGGGGGCCACTTCCACTGAAGCTTTCTTT.

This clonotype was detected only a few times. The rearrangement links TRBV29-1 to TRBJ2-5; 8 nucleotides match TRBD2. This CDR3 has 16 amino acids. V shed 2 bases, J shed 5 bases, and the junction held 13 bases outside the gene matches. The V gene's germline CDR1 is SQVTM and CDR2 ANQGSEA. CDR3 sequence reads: CSVESVGLSGVETQYF. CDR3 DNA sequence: TGCAGCGTTGAAAGTGTCGGCCTTAGCGGGGTCGAGACCCAGTACTTC.

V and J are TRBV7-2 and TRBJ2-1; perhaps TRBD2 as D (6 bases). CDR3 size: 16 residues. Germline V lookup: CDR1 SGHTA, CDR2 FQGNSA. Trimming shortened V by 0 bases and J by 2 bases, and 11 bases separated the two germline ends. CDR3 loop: CASSLAAGTAYNEQFF. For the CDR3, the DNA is TGTGCCAGCAGCTTAGCCGCGGGGACTGCCTACAATGAGCAGTTCTTC.

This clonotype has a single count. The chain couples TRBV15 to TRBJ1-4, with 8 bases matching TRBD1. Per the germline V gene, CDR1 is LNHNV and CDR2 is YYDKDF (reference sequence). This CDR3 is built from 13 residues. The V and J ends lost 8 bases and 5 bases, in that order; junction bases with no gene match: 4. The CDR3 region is CATRQGRNEKLFF. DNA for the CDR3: TGTGCCACCCGACAGGGGCGGAATGAAAAACTGTTTTTT.

DNA for the CDR3: TGTGCCAGCAGCCCCCGAGGGGGTAATATGAACACTGAAGCTTTCTTT. It translates to CASSPRGGNMNTEAFF. The chain has TRBV7-9 and TRBJ1-1, with D possibly being TRBD1 (6 bases). The germline V gene encodes CDR1 SEHNR and CDR2 FQNEAQ (reference sequence). CDR3 size: 16 residues. The V end lost 5 bases, the J end lost 0 bases, and 16 bases lay between the germline ends.

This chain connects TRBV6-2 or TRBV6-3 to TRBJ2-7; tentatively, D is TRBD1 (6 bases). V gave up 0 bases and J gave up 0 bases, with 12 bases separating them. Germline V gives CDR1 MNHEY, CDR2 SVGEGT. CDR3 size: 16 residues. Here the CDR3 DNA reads TGTGCCAGCAGTTACTCCGGACAGTCCAGCTCCTACGAGCAGTACTTC. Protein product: CASSYSGQSSSYEQYF.

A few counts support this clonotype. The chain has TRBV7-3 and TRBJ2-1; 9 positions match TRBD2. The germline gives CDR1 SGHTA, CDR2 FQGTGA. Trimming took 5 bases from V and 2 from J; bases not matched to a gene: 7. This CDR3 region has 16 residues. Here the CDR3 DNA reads TGTGCCAGCAGCCGCATCAGCGGGGGGACCTACAATGAGCAGTTCTTC. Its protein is CASSRISGGTYNEQFF. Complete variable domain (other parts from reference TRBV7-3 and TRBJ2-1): GAGVSQTPSNKVTEKGKYVELRCDPISGHTALYWYRQSLGQGPEFLIYFQGTGAADDSGLPNDRFFAVRPEGSVSTLKIQRTERGDSAVYLCASSRISGGTYNEQFFGPGTRLTVL.

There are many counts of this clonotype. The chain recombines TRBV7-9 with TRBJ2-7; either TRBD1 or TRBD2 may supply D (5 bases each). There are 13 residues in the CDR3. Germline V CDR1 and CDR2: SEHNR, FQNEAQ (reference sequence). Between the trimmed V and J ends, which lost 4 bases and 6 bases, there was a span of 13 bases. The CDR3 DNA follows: TGTGCCAGCAGCTCGGGACCTCTACTCGAGCAGTACTTC. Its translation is CASSSGPLLEQYF.